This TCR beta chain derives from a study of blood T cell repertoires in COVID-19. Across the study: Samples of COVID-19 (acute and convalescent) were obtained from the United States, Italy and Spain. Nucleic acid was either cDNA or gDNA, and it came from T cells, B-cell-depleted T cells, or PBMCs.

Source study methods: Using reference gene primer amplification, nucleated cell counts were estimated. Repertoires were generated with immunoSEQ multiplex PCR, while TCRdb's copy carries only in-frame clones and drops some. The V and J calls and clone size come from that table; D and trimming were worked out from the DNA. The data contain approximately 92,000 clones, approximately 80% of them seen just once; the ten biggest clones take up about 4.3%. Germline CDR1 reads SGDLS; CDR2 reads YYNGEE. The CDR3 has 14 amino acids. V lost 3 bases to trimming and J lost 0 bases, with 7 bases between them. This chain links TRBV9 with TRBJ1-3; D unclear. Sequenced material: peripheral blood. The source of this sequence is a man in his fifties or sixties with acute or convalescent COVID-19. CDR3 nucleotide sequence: TGTGCCAGCAGCGATGAGTACTCTGGAAACACCATATATTTT. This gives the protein CASSDEYSGNTIYF. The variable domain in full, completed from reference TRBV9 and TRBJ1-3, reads DSGVTQTPKHLITATGQRVTLRCSPRSGDLSVYWYQQSLDQGLQFLIQYYNGEERAKGNILERFSAQQFPDLHSELNLSSLELGDSALYFCASSDEYSGNTIYFGEGSWLTVV.